This TCR beta chain was identified in a study of blood T cell repertoires in COVID-19. About the study: Sites in the United States, Italy and Spain provided acute and convalescent COVID-19 samples. From T cells, B-cell-depleted T cells, or PBMCs came the material, which was cDNA or gDNA.

Original methodology: For nucleated cells, counts were estimated from reference gene primer amplification. Here immunoSEQ multiplex PCR was the method, and the copy in TCRdb shows in-frame clones only, minus some. For V, J and clone size, that table is used; D and trimming come from the DNA. This table has 54,000 or so clones, around 86% appearing once. Trimming left V 5 bases short and J 7 bases short, with 9 bases between. CDR3 length equals 12 residues. From germline, CDR1 is SEHNR and CDR2 FQNEAQ (reference sequence). The TCR sequence derives from a man in his forties or fifties with active COVID-19. The material sequenced was peripheral blood. The V and J genes are TRBV7-9 and TRBJ1-5, with a weak D call TRBD1 (6 bases). The CDR3 nucleotides are TGTGCCAGCAGCCAGGGGAACCAGCCCCAGCATTTT. As protein: CASSQGNQPQHF.